A single sample gave rise to the 15 T cell receptor beta chains below, sequenced in a study of PD-L1 blockade in urothelial cancer. This table comes from immunoSEQ multiplex PCR, and its TCRdb copy is limited to in-frame clones, with some not included. Of more than 45,000 clones in the sample, 70% to 80% were seen once. The sequences come from PBMCs, collected around atezolizumab (anti-PD-L1) treatment. The receptor set was obtained from a man aged 65 to 79 with urothelial cancer.

Points on this clone: Its ends do not fully match the called genes, so a read error is possible. Other DNA sequences in the same sample also yield this CDR3. The J gene is TRBJ2-5, the V gene TRBV7-7, with TRBD2 matching over 13 bases. Germline lookup yields CDR1 SSHAT and CDR2 FNYEAQ (reference sequence). The CDR3 loop spans 16 amino acids. The chain's CDR3 is CASSPGLAGALEAQYF. The CDR3 DNA reads as TGTGCTAGCAGCCCAGGACTAGCGGGAGCTCTTGAGGCCCAGTACTTC.

This clone was detected many times. This chain links TRBV7-3 with TRBJ2-7; 8 nucleotides match TRBD1. Germline CDR1 SGHTA, CDR2 FQGTGA. V was pared by 5 bases and J by 2 bases, with 14 bases of the junction left unmatched. The CDR3 spans 17 residues. In DNA, the CDR3 is TGTGCCAGCAGCCCACAGGGGGGTCCTACAACCCCCTACGAGCAGTACTTC. This sequence encodes CASSPQGGPTTPYEQYF.

The sample holds a few counts of this clone. V usage is TRBV4-2 and J usage is TRBJ2-7; D gene uncertain. CDR3 length: 14 residues. Trimming removed 0 bases at V and 5 bases at J, with 11 bases between. In germline, CDR1 is LGHNA, CDR2 YNFKEQ. CDR3 in amino acids: CASSQDGSVNEQYF. In nucleotides, the CDR3 is TGTGCCAGCAGCCAAGACGGGTCTGTCAACGAGCAGTACTTC.

The genes are TRBV29-1 and TRBJ1-6, with D unresolved. Germline V gene data show CDR1 as SQVTM and CDR2 as ANQGSEA. Between the trimmed V and J ends, which lost 1 base and 0 bases, there was a span of 19 bases. This CDR3 region has 19 residues. The CDR3 here is CSVEVEGPGISSYNSPLHF. The CDR3 region has the DNA TGCAGCGTTGAAGTCGAAGGTCCCGGGATTAGCTCCTATAATTCACCCCTCCACTTT. The full variable domain, its missing parts supplied by reference TRBV29-1 and TRBJ1-6, is SAVISQKPSRDICQRGTSLTIQCQVDSQVTMMFWYRQQPGQSLTLIATANQGSEATYESGFVIDKFPISRPNLTFSTLTVSNMSPEDSSIYLCSVEVEGPGISSYNSPLHFGNGTRLTVT.

The chain carries TRBV5-1 and TRBJ2-1; TRBD1 aligns across 9 bases. V dropped 5 bases and J dropped 0; count of bases not matched to a gene: 0. This CDR3 region has 14 residues. From germline, CDR1 is SGHRS and CDR2 YFSETQ. The CDR3 coding sequence is TGCGCCAGCAGGACAGGGGGCTCCTACAATGAGCAGTTCTTC. Amino acid sequence: CASRTGGSYNEQFF.

The chain employs TRBV30 and TRBJ1-1; D perhaps matches TRBD1 (5 bases). This CDR3 contains 14 residues. Germline V gene lookup returns CDR1 GTSNPN and CDR2 SVGIG (reference sequence). Trimming pared 3 bases from V and 0 bases from J, leaving 11 bases between. The chain's CDR3 is CAWRMWGVNTEAFF. CDR3 coding DNA: TGTGCCTGGAGAATGTGGGGCGTGAACACTGAAGCTTTCTTT.

CDR3 sequence: CASSFVSSGTDTQYF. CDR3 nucleotides: TGTGCCAGCAGCTTTGTCTCCTCTGGCACAGATACGCAGTATTTT. This chain uses TRBV7-9 with TRBJ2-3; D is unclear. This CDR3 spans 15 amino acids. V lost 3 bases, J lost 1 base, and 11 bases lay in between. Germline V gives CDR1 SEHNR, CDR2 FQNEAQ (reference sequence). Full variable domain (rest looked up from reference TRBV7-9 and TRBJ2-3): DTGVSQNPRHKITKRGQNVTFRCDPISEHNRLYWYRQTLGQGPEFLTYFQNEAQLEKSRLLSDRFSAERPKGSFSTLEIQRTEQGDSAMYLCASSFVSSGTDTQYFGPGTRLTVL.

The chain links TRBV28 to TRBJ1-2; D is unclear. Germline loops: CDR1 MDHEN, CDR2 SYDVKM. CDR3 length: 12 residues. V was trimmed by 8 bases and J by 5 bases, leaving 12 bases between them. The CDR3 is CASLSFPYGYTF. In DNA form, the CDR3 reads TGTGCCAGCCTGAGTTTCCCTTATGGCTACACCTTC.

This chain links TRBV5-5 with TRBJ2-7, with TRBD2 matching over 7 bases. Per germline, CDR1 SGHKS and CDR2 YYEKEE (reference sequence). With V trimmed by 4 bases and J by 3 bases, 10 bases remained unmatched. The CDR3 has 15 residues. CDR3 amino acids: CASSQATGTNYEQYF. In DNA, the CDR3 is TGTGCCAGCAGCCAAGCAACCGGGACTAACTACGAGCAGTACTTC. The entire variable domain, with the rest obtained from reference TRBV5-5 and TRBJ2-7, is as follows: DAGVTQSPTHLIKTRGQQVTLRCSPISGHKSVSWYQQVLGQGPQFIFQYYEKEERGRGNFPDRFSARQFPNYSSELNVNALLLGDSALYLCASSQATGTNYEQYFGPGTRLTVT.

This clone was counted once. The chain links TRBV7-3 to TRBJ2-1; 12 nucleotides agree with TRBD2. Per germline, CDR1 SGHTA and CDR2 FQGTGA. J lost 5 bases, V lost 2 bases, and 1 base had no gene match. The CDR3 consists of 15 residues. In DNA, the CDR3 is TGTGCCAGCAGCTTACTAGCGGGGGGGCACAATGAGCAGTTCTTC. It translates to CASSLLAGGHNEQFF. The entire variable domain, with the rest obtained from reference TRBV7-3 and TRBJ2-1, is as follows: GAGVSQTPSNKVTEKGKYVELRCDPISGHTALYWYRQSLGQGPEFLIYFQGTGAADDSGLPNDRFFAVRPEGSVSTLKIQRTERGDSAVYLCASSLLAGGHNEQFFGPGTRLTVL.

The J gene is TRBJ2-2, the V gene TRBV6-5; 11 positions match TRBD1. Germline CDR1 MNHEY, CDR2 SVGAGI. V trimming: 4 bases; J trimming: 5 bases; junction bases outside the gene matches: 6. This CDR3 contains 16 residues. CDR3 bases: TGTGCCAGCAGTTTACCGGGACAGGGGGAAACCGGGGAGCTGTTTTTT. Translation: CASSLPGQGETGELFF.

The chain combines TRBV29-1 with TRBJ1-3, with D possibly matching TRBD1 (6 bases). There are 14 residues in the CDR3. V shed 6 bases and J shed 2 bases, with 14 bases lying between them. CDR1 SQVTM and CDR2 ANQGSEA come from the germline V gene. The CDR3 coding sequence is TGCAGCGTGGTCGACAGGTTTACTGGAAACACCATATATTTT. Protein product: CSVVDRFTGNTIYF.

V is TRBV7-8 and J is TRBJ2-7; 8 bases align to TRBD1. The CDR3 is 17 residues long. Germline-derived CDR1 and CDR2 are SGHVS and FQNEAQ. V shed 2 bases, J shed 7 bases, and the junction held 16 bases outside the gene matches. The CDR3 DNA reads as TGTGCCAGCAGCTTAAGGGAGCCCCAGGGGGCTACGTCTGAGCAGTACTTC. This gives the protein CASSLREPQGATSEQYF. Full variable domain (outside the CDR3, taken from reference TRBV7-8 and TRBJ2-7): GAGVSQSPRYKVAKRGQDVALRCDPISGHVSLFWYQQALGQGPEFLTYFQNEAQLDKSGLPSDRFFAERPEGSVSTLKIQRTQQEDSAVYLCASSLREPQGATSEQYFGPGTRLTVT.

The rearrangement uses TRBV18 and TRBJ1-1, with 7 bases that match TRBD1. CDR1 and CDR2 from the germline V gene are KGHSH and LQKENI. With 5 bases clipped from V and 3 bases from J, the junction kept 6 bases outside the gene matches. This CDR3 region has 14 residues. In DNA form, the CDR3 reads TGTGCCAGCTCAACTTCTACAGGGGACACTGAAGCTTTCTTT. Its translation: CASSTSTGDTEAFF. The variable domain in full, with the rest retrieved from reference TRBV18 and TRBJ1-1, is NAGVMQNPRHLVRRRGQEARLRCSPMKGHSHVYWYRQLPEEGLKFMVYLQKENIIDESGMPKERFSAEFPKEGPSILRIQQVVRGDSAAYFCASSTSTGDTEAFFGQGTRLTVV.

In its sample, this clone was seen once. This rearrangement joins TRBV28 to TRBJ2-4, with D perhaps matching TRBD1 (7 bases). The CDR3 is 14 amino acids. From germline, CDR1 is MDHEN and CDR2 SYDVKM. Trimming cost V 7 bases and J 2 bases, with 12 bases left between them. In DNA, the CDR3 is TGTGCCAGCAAGGAGGGGGCGACCAAAAACATTCAGTACTTC. Its translation is CASKEGATKNIQYF.